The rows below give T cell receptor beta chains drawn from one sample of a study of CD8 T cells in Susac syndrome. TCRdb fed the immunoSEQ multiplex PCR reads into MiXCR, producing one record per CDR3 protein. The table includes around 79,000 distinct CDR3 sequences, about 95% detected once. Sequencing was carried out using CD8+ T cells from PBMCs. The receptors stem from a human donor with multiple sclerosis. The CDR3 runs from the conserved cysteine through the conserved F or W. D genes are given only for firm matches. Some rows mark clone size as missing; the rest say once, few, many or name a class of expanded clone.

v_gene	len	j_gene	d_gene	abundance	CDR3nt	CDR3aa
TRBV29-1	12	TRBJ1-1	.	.	TGCAGCGTTGAGAGACAGTCGGTGGGAGCTTTCTTT	CSVERQSVGAFF
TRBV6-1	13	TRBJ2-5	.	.	TGTGCCAGCGATAACCTGGCTCAAGAGACCCAGTACTTC	CASDNLAQETQYF
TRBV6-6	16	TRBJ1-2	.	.	TGTGCCAGCAGTTCCTCCCGTTCCCCGTCAAACTATGGCTACACCTTC	CASSSSRSPSNYGYTF
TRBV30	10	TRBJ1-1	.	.	TGTGCCGGGGAACACACTGAAGCTTTCTTT	CAGEHTEAFF
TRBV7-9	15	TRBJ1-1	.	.	TGTGCCAGCAGCGCTCCAGGTCCCCGGGAGACTGAAGCTTTCTTT	CASSAPGPRETEAFF
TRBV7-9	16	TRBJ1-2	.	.	TGTGCCAGCAGCTTCAACCAACTTAACTTGGGGTATGGCTACACCTTC	CASSFNQLNLGYGYTF
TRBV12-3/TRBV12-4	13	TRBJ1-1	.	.	TGTGCCTCCGACGGGGGGAGTAACACTGAAGCTTTCTTT	CASDGGSNTEAFF
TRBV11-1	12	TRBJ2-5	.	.	TGTGCCAGCAGGAGGGATCAAGAGACCCAGTACTTC	CASRRDQETQYF
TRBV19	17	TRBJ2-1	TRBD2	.	TGTGCCAGTAGTACGCTGGGGAGCGGGAGATCCTACAATGAGCAGTTCTTC	CASSTLGSGRSYNEQFF
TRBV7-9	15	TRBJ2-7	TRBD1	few	TGTGCCAGCAGCCCGAGACAGGGCCCCTACTACGAGCAGTACTTC	CASSPRQGPYYEQYF
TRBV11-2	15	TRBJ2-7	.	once	TGTGCCAGCACCCTTGTAGGGGACACCCCCTACGAGCAGTACTTC	CASTLVGDTPYEQYF
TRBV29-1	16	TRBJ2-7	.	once	TGCAGCGTTGAATCCTCGGCGGAGGGAAGGGGGTACGAGCAGTACTTC	CSVESSAEGRGYEQYF
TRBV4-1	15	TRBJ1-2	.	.	TGCGCCAGCAGCCCCCGGTCAGGGGAGGACTATGGCTACACCTTC	CASSPRSGEDYGYTF
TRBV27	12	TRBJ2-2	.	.	TGTGCCAGCAGTTTCTTCACCGGGGAGCTGTTTTTT	CASSFFTGELFF
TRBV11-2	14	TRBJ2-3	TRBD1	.	TGTGCCAGCAGTAGGACAGGGCTGCTGGATACGCAGTATTTT	CASSRTGLLDTQYF
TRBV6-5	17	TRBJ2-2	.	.	TGTGCCAGCAGTTACGACGACGGGACACCAGACCCTTACGAGCTGTTTTTT	CASSYDDGTPDPYELFF
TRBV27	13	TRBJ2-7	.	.	TGTGCCAGCAGTTCCGGGGCGTCCTACGAGCAGTACTTC	CASSSGASYEQYF
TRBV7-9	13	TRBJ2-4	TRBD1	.	TGTGCCAGCAGCAAGGGAGGGACAGGGCGTCAGTACTTC	CASSKGGTGRQYF
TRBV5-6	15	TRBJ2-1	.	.	TGTGCCAGCAGCGACGGGACTGGATCTTACAATGAGCAGTTCTTC	CASSDGTGSYNEQFF
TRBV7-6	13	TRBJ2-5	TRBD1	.	TGTGCCAGCAGCAAACGTCACCGGGACAGTTTGTACTTC	CASSKRHRDSLYF
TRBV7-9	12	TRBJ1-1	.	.	TGTGCCAGCCGCCGATCCCCGACTGAAGCTTTCTTT	CASRRSPTEAFF
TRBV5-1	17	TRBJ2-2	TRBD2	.	TGCGCCAGCAGCTTGGAAGGTAGCGGGGAAAAAACCGGGGAGCTGTTTTTT	CASSLEGSGEKTGELFF
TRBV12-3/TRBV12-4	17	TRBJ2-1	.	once	TGTGCCAGCAGCTCCTTTGGACAGACAAGCTCCTACAATGAGCAGTTCTTC	CASSSFGQTSSYNEQFF
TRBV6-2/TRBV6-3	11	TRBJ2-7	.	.	TGTGCCAGCAGTTACTCGGGGGAGCAGTACTTC	CASSYSGEQYF
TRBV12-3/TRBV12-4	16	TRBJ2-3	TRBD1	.	TGTGCCAGCAGTAGAATCCGGGACAGATACACAGATACGCAGTATTTT	CASSRIRDRYTDTQYF
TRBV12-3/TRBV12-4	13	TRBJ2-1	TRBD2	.	TGTGCCAGCAGTTTTACTCTAGCGGCAGAGCAGTTCTTC	CASSFTLAAEQFF
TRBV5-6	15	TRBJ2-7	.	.	TGTGCCAGCAGCTTGCGGTCTCTCAGCTCCTACGAGCAGTACTTC	CASSLRSLSSYEQYF
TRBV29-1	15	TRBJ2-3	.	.	TGCAGCGTTGAATCCGATGGGGGGTCAGCAGATACGCAGTATTTT	CSVESDGGSADTQYF
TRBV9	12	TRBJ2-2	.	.	TGTGCCAGCAGCGTAGATGCCGGGGAGCTGTTTTTT	CASSVDAGELFF
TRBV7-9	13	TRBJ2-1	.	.	TGTGCCAGCACGGAGGACCAATACAATGAGCAGTTCTTC	CASTEDQYNEQFF
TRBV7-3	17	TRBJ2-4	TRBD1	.	TGTGCCAGCAGCTTAGGACAGGGCCGGGGAGCCAAAAACATTCAGTACTTC	CASSLGQGRGAKNIQYF
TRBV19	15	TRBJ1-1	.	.	TGTGCCAGTAGGATCCCGGGATCCTCACTCGCTGAAGCTTTCTTT	CASRIPGSSLAEAFF
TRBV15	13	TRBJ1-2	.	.	TGTGCCACCAGCAGAACACGGGTGGACGGCTACACCTTC	CATSRTRVDGYTF
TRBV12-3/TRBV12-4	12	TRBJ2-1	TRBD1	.	TGTGCCAGCAGTCAGACAGGGAATGAGCAGTTCTTC	CASSQTGNEQFF
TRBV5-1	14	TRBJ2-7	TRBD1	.	TGCGCCAGCAGCCCCCGGACAGGGGTCTACGAGCAGTACTTC	CASSPRTGVYEQYF
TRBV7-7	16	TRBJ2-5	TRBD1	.	TGTGCTAGCAGCTTAGAAAGGACAGGGGAGGGAGAGACCCAGTACTTC	CASSLERTGEGETQYF
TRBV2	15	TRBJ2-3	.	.	TGTGCCAGCACCCCCCCGAGTCAGGGCACAGATACGCAGTATTTT	CASTPPSQGTDTQYF
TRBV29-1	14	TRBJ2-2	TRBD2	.	TGCAGCGTTGGCCCCCGCGGGGGGACCGGGGAGCTGTTTTTT	CSVGPRGGTGELFF
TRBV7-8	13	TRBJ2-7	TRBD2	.	TGTGCCAGCAGCTTAGTCCGGGAGGGCGAGCAGTACTTC	CASSLVREGEQYF
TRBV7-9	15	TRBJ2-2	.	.	TGTGCCAGCAGCTGGTTGAACGGGAACACCGGGGAGCTGTTTTTT	CASSWLNGNTGELFF
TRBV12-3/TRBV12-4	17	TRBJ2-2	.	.	TGTGCCAGCAGCCTTTTCCCACTCCGGGACCCCGGGGGGGAGCTGTTTTTT	CASSLFPLRDPGGELFF
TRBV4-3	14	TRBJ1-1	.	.	TGCGCCAGCAGCCCGTCAGCCATGAACACTGAAGCTTTCTTT	CASSPSAMNTEAFF
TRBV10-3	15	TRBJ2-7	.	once	TGTGCCATCAGTGACCCGACCGACGGCTCCTACGAGCAGTACTTC	CAISDPTDGSYEQYF
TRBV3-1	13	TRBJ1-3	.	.	TGTGCCAGCAGCCAAGATCCGGGAGACACCATATATTTT	CASSQDPGDTIYF
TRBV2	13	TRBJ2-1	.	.	TGTGCCAGCAGTGAAGGGACGGGCAATGAGCAGTTCTTC	CASSEGTGNEQFF
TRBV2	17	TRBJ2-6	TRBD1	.	TGTGCCAGCAGTGATCTCGGCAGGGGGCCTGGGGCCAACGTCCTGACTTTC	CASSDLGRGPGANVLTF
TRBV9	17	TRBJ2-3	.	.	TGTGCCAGCTCAGAGTGGAGGGATCCGAAGACAATAGATACGCAGTATTTT	CASSEWRDPKTIDTQYF
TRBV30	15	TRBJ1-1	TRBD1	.	TGTGCCTGGAGTGTCAAGGGGGCTCTAACCTCCGAAGCTTTCTTT	CAWSVKGALTSEAFF
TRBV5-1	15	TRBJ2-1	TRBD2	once	TGCGCCAGCAACCCAAGCGGGGGGGATTACAATGAGCAGTTCTTC	CASNPSGGDYNEQFF
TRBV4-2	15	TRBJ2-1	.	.	TGTGCCAGCAGCCAAGGGCAGGGGGAGGTGAATGAGCAGTTCTTC	CASSQGQGEVNEQFF
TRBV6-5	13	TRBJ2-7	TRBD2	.	TGTGCCAGCAGTTACGGGAGGGGAAACGAGCAGTACTTC	CASSYGRGNEQYF
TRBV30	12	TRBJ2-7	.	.	TGTGCCTGGAGTGACAGTCGGCACGAGCAGTACTTC	CAWSDSRHEQYF
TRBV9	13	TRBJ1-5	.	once	TGTGCCAGCAGTGGGGAAGGCAATCAGCCCCAGCATTTT	CASSGEGNQPQHF
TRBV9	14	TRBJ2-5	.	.	TGTGCCAGCAGCGTTTACGGGACACAAGAGACCCAGTACTTC	CASSVYGTQETQYF